These T cell receptor beta chains were read from a single sample in a study of shared clonotypes between healthy human individuals. Profiling relied on immunoSEQ multiplex PCR, and the TCRdb table lists in-frame clones only, not all of them. In the table there are hundreds of thousands of clones, about two thirds of which are singletons. Sample: memory CD4+ T cells sorted from blood. Receptor source: a woman under 40 in good health. Both conserved end residues are part of each CDR3.

J gene | V gene | CDR3 protein
TRBJ2-5 | TRBV7-8 | CASSLDGLALATQYF
TRBJ1-1 | TRBV6-1 | CASSETETTEAFF
TRBJ2-7 | TRBV6-5 | CASSDRGGSYEQYF
TRBJ2-3 | TRBV6-6 | CASTDRGPSTDTQYF
TRBJ2-7 | TRBV30 | CAWSLPSEQYF
TRBJ2-5 | TRBV29-1 | CSSRDYQETQYF
TRBJ2-7 | TRBV5-1 | CASSEGQPYEQYF
TRBJ2-5 | TRBV2 | CASTMTRSETQYF
TRBJ2-1 | TRBV27 | CASSFGGRAEFF
TRBJ1-1 | TRBV5-1 | CASSFNTGRSNTEAFF
TRBJ2-1 | TRBV5-1 | CASSLVSGGAYNEQFF
TRBJ2-1 | TRBV2 | CASSERASGSNEQFF
TRBJ1-4 | TRBV6-1 | CASSSQDQSEKLFF
TRBJ2-7 | TRBV29-1 | CSVVSLGYEQYF
TRBJ1-3 | TRBV30 | CAWSGPGNTIYF
TRBJ2-7 | TRBV18 | CASSPQLGTGADEQYF
TRBJ1-2 | TRBV28 | CASRTIGQPTVGGYTF
TRBJ2-3 | TRBV6-6 | CASRDRGLDTQYF
TRBJ2-2 | TRBV5-1 | CASSLAVTGELFF
TRBJ2-3 | TRBV28 | CASSPVASGTYTDTQYF
TRBJ2-3 | TRBV7-3 | CASSLGSGGDTDTQYF
TRBJ1-1 | TRBV11-2 | CASSEGVNTEAFF
TRBJ1-1 | TRBV18 | CASSPLRVSGRMNTEAFF
TRBJ2-2 | TRBV19 | CASSIDRRASGELFF
TRBJ2-1 | TRBV11-2 | CASSLELAGAYNEQFF
TRBJ1-4 | TRBV21-1 | CASRTGLNEKLFF
TRBJ2-1 | TRBV7-2 | CASSSTVLVQGEQFF
TRBJ2-1 | TRBV19 | CASSMGQGNYNEQFF
TRBJ2-5 | TRBV5-6 | CASSPSSGAQETQYF
TRBJ1-2 | TRBV28 | CASSFHPQGKTNYGYTF
TRBJ2-1 | TRBV29-1 | CSVQRGSTPYNEQFF
TRBJ2-3 | TRBV19 | CASSRASGRITDTQYF
TRBJ2-7 | TRBV5-6 | CASSLSGYFYEQYF
TRBJ2-2 | TRBV6-6 | CASSRGQGTPGELFF
TRBJ1-5 | TRBV19 | CASSIGSQPQHF
TRBJ1-2 | TRBV18 | CASSPTENRLVYGYTF
TRBJ1-1 | TRBV28 | CASTPGGEEVSEAFF
TRBJ2-1 | TRBV4-1 | CASKGLAGVVNEQFF
TRBJ1-2 | TRBV28 | CASSAPGQINYGYTF
TRBJ1-2 | TRBV2 | CASSDSSLGYGYTF
TRBJ1-1 | TRBV27 | CASSRDGVMNTEAFF
TRBJ1-4 | TRBV6-5 | CASRSGTGPNEKLFF